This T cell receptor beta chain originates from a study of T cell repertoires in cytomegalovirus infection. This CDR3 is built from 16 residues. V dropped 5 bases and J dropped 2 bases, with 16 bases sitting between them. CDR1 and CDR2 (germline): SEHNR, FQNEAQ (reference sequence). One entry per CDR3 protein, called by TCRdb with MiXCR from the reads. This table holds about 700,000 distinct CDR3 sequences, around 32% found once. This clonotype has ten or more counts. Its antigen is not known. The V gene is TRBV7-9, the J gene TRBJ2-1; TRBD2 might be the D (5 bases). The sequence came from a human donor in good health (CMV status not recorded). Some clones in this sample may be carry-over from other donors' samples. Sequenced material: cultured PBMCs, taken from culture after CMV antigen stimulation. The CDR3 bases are TGTGCCAGCAGCCCACCAAGCGGCCAACCCTACAATGAGCAGTTCTTC. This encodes CASSPPSGQPYNEQFF.